This T cell receptor (beta chain) was sequenced in a study of metastatic and nonmetastatic thyroid tumors. The CDR3 length is 16 residues. V was clipped by 0 bases and J by 2 bases; unmatched bases: 5. Germline values: CDR1 DFQATT, CDR2 SNEGSKA (reference sequence). TCRdb re-analyzed the PCR reads using MiXCR. The profile covers 11,000 or so clones, with 38% appearing a single time and about a sixth taken by the ten largest. Ahead of thyroid surgery, no patient had received treatment of any kind. Sequences were obtained from tumor tissue. The receptor's source is a female donor with papillary thyroid cancer or a benign thyroid nodule (not recorded which). Some clones in this sample may be carry-over from other donors' samples. The V gene is TRBV20-1, the J gene TRBJ2-2, with TRBD1 matching 8 bases. The CDR3 region is CSARDVGQGNTGELFF. DNA of the CDR3: TGCAGTGCTAGAGATGTTGGACAGGGAAACACCGGGGAGCTGTTTTTT.